The clone carrying this T cell receptor (beta chain) was found a few times. Its cognate antigen is unknown. This specimen comes from a study of T-cell reconstitution after alpha-beta-depleted transplantation in children. General study results and limits: Several hundred graft clones that had expanded were reportedly the source of alpha-beta T cells about two months after transplant. Some patients owed their high day-60 TCRbeta diversity to surviving recipient T cells and thymic progenitors. The authors attributed T-cell counts and diversity one year after transplant mostly to newly produced T cells.

Researchers prepared the TCRbeta library using unique molecular identifiers, the study reports. From the PCR reads, TCRdb called clonotypes with MiXCR, one entry per CDR3 protein. The sample consists of around 100,000 distinct CDR3 sequences, over 9% of them appearing once. Trimming cost V 3 bases and J 7 bases, with 7 bases left between them. The length of the CDR3 is 12 residues. The chain couples TRBV12-3 or TRBV12-4 to TRBJ2-1; D perhaps matches TRBD2 (5 bases). Material: PBMCs, obtained before TCRalphabeta/CD19-depleted stem cell transplant. This sequence originates from a boy aged 2-9 years with acute lymphoblastic leukemia, due to receive a stem cell transplant. The CDR3 region is CASSFSGNEQFF. The CDR3 DNA sequence: TGTGCCAGCAGTTTTTCGGGGAATGAGCAGTTCTTC.